This T cell receptor beta chain emerged from a study of blood T cell repertoires in COVID-19. Trimming cost V 5 bases and J 5 bases; bases outside gene matches: 8. CDR1 and CDR2 from the germline V gene are SGHTA and FQGNSA. The CDR3 spans 15 residues. Repertoires were generated with immunoSEQ multiplex PCR, while TCRdb's copy carries only in-frame clones and drops some. The sample has 55,000 to 75,000 clones, 87% seen once. Sequencing was carried out using peripheral blood. This rearrangement joins TRBV7-2 to TRBJ2-2; 7 nucleotides align to TRBD2. The TCR sequence derives from a man over 45 with active COVID-19. DNA of the CDR3: TGTGCCAGCAGCCCGACTAGCTATTTGACCGGGGAGCTGTTTTTT. This translates into CASSPTSYLTGELFF.